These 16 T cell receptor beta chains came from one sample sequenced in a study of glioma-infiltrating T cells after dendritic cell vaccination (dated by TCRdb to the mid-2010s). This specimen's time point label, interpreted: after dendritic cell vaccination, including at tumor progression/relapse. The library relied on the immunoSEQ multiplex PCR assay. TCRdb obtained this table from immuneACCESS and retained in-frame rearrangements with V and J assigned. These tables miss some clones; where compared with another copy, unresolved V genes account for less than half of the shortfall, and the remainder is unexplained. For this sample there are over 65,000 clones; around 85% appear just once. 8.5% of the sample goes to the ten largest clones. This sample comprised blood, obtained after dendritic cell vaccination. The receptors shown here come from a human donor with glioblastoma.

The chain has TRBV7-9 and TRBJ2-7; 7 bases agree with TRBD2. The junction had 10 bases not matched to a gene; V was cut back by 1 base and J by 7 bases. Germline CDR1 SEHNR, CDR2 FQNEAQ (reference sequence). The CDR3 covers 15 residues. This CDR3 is CASSLGSAGVREQYF. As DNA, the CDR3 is TGTGCCAGCAGCTTAGGTAGTGCGGGAGTGCGGGAGCAGTACTTC.

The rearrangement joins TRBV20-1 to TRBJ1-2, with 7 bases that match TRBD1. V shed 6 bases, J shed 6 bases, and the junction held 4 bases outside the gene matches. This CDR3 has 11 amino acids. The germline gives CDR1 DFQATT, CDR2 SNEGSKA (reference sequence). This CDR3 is CSADRVNGYTF. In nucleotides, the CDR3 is TGCAGTGCCGACAGGGTGAATGGCTACACCTTC.

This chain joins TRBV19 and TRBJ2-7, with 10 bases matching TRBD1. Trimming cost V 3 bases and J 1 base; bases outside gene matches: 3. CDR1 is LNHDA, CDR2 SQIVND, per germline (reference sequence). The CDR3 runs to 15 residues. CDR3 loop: CASSILGQGSYEQYF. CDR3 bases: TGTGCCAGTAGTATCTTGGGACAGGGGTCCTACGAGCAGTACTTC.

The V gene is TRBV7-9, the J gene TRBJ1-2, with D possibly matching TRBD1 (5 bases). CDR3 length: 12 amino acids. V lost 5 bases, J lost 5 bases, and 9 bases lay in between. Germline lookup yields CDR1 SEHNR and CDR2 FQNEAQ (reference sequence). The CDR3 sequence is CASSAGLYGYTF. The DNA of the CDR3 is TGTGCCAGCAGCGCAGGGCTGTATGGCTACACCTTC.

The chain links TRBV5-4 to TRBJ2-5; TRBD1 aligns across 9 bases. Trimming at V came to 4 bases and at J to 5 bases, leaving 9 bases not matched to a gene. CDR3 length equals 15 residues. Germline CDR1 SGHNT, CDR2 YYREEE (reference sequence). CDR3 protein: CASSPQGAIGETQYF. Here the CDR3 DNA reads TGTGCCAGCAGCCCACAGGGGGCTATCGGTGAGACCCAGTACTTC.

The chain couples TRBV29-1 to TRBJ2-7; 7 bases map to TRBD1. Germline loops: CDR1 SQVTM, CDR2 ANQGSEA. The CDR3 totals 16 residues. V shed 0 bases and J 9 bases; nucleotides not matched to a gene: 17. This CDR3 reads CSVEDEQTGKLRGQYF. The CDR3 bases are TGCAGCGTTGAAGACGAGCAGACAGGGAAGCTACGAGGGCAGTACTTC.

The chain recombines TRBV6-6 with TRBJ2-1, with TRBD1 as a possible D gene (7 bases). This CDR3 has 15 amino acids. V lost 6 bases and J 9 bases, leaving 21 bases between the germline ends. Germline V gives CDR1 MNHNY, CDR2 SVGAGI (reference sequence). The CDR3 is CASSSEGALAVEQFF. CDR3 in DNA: TGTGCCAGCAGCAGCGAGGGGGCGTTAGCGGTTGAGCAGTTCTTC.

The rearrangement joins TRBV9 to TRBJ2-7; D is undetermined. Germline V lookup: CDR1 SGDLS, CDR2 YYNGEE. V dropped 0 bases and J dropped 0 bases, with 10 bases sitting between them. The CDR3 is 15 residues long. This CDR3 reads CASSVDNRFSYEQYF. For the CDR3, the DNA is TGTGCCAGCAGCGTAGATAACAGATTCTCCTACGAGCAGTACTTC.

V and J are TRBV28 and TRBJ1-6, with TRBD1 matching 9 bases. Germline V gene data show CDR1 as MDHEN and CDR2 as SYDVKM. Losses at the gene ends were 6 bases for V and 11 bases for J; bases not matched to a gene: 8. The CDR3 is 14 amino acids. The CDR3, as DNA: TGTGCCAGCAGCACGGACAGGGGAAAGGCACCCCTCCACTTT. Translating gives CASSTDRGKAPLHF.

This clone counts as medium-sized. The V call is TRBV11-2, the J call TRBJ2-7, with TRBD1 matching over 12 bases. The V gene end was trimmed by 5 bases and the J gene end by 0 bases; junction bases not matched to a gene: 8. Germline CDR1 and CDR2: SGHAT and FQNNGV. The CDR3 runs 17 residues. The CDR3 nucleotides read TGTGCCAGCAGCGCCGGGACAGGGGGCTTAAGCTCCTACGAGCAGTACTTC. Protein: CASSAGTGGLSSYEQYF.

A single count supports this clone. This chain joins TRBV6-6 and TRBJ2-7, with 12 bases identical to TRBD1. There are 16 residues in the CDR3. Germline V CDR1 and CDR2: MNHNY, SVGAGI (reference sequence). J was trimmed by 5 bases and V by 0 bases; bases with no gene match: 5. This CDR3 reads CASSYSGTGGLHEQYF. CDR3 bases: TGTGCCAGCAGTTACTCGGGGACAGGGGGCCTCCACGAGCAGTACTTC.

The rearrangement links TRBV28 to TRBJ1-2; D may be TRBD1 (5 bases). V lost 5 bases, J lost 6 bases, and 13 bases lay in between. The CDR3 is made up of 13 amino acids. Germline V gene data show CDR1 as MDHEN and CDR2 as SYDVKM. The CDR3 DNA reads TGTGCCAGCAGTGTCCAACAGGATGATGGCTACACCTTC. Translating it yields CASSVQQDDGYTF.

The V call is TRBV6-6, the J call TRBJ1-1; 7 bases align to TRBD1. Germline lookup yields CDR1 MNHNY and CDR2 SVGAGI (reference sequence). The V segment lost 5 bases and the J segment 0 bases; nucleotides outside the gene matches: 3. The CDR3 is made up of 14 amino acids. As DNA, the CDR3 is TGTGCCAGCAGTGACAGGGTCATGAACACTGAAGCTTTCTTT. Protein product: CASSDRVMNTEAFF.

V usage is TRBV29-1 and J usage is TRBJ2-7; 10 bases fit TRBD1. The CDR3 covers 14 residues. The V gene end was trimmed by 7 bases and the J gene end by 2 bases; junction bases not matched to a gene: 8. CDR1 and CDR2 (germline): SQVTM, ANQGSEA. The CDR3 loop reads CSEPGTGAPYEQYF. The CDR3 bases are TGCAGCGAACCCGGGACAGGGGCCCCCTACGAGCAGTACTTC.

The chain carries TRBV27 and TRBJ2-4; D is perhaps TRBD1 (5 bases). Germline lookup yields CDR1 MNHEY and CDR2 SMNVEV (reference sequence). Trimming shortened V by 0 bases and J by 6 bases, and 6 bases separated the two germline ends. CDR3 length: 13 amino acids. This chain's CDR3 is CASSLSQGNIQYF. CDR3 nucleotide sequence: TGTGCCAGCAGTTTATCGCAGGGAAACATTCAGTACTTC.

The CDR3 spells CASSSWPNYEQYF. For the CDR3, the DNA is TGTGCCAGCAGTTCTTGGCCAAACTACGAGCAGTACTTC. The rearrangement joins TRBV27 to TRBJ2-7; D gene uncertain. The CDR3 contains 13 residues. CDR1 is MNHEY, CDR2 SMNVEV, per germline (reference sequence). Trimming cost V 4 bases and J 3 bases, with 10 bases left between them.